This T cell receptor beta chain emerged from a study of blood T cell repertoires in COVID-19. This clone was observed a single time. As originally analysed: It was from reference gene primer amplification that nucleated cell counts were estimated. TCRdb's copy holds only in-frame clones and misses some; the assay was immunoSEQ multiplex PCR. Clone size and the V and J calls come from that table; the DNA yielded D and trimming. The repertoire holds about 460,000 clones, with approximately 91% as singletons. This CDR3 is 13 amino acids long. With V trimmed by 5 bases and J by 4 bases, 3 bases remained unmatched. CDR1 and CDR2 (germline): SGHAT, FQNNGV.

The chain has TRBV11-2 and TRBJ1-2; 8 positions agree with TRBD1. This sequence originates from a woman between 55 and 75 years old who had recovered from COVID-19. The specimen was PBMCs or T cells enriched from blood (not recorded which). The CDR3 protein is CASSPTGVYGYTF. Written as DNA, the CDR3 is TGTGCCAGCAGCCCGACAGGGGTCTATGGCTACACCTTC.